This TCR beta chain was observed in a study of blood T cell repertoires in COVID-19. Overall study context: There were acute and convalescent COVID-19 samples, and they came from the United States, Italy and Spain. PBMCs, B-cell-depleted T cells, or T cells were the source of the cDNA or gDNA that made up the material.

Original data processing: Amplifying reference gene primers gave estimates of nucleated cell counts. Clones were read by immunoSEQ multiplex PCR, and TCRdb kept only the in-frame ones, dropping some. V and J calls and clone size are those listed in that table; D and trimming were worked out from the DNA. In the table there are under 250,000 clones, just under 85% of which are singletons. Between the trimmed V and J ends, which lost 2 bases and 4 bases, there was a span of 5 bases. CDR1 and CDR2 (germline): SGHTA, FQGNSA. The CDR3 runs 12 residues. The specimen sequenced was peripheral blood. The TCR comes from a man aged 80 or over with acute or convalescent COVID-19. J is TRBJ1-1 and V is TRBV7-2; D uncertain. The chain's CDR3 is CASSLQVTEAFF. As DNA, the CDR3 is TGTGCCAGCAGCTTACAGGTCACTGAAGCTTTCTTT.